A single sample gave rise to the 27 T cell receptor beta chains below, sequenced in a study of T cell repertoires in cytomegalovirus infection. These receptors lack a known antigen. TCRdb re-derived calls from the reads in MiXCR, one entry per CDR3 protein. The table has over 100,000 distinct CDR3 sequences, around 10% seen once. Material for sequencing was PBMCs, sequenced either directly or after in vitro stimulation (not recorded which). These receptors all come from a human donor in good health (CMV status not recorded). Some clones in this sample may be carry-over from other donors' samples.

This clonotype has ten or more counts. The rearrangement uses TRBV25-1 and TRBJ1-1, with D unresolved. CDR1 is MGHDK and CDR2 is SYGVNS in the germline V gene. V lost 5 bases, J lost 2 bases, and 3 bases lay in between. The CDR3 has 11 amino acids. The CDR3 DNA is TGTGCCAGCAGTCCCAACACTGAAGCTTTCTTT. Its translation is CASSPNTEAFF.

The gene calls are TRBV5-5 and TRBJ1-2; D remains ambiguous. The CDR3 is 15 amino acids. Germline V gene lookup returns CDR1 SGHKS and CDR2 YYEKEE (reference sequence). V dropped 2 bases and J dropped 4 bases, with 15 bases sitting between them. The CDR3 sequence is CASSLSRNSAYGYTF. In DNA form, the CDR3 reads TGTGCCAGCAGCTTAAGCCGGAATTCTGCCTATGGCTACACCTTC.

The rearrangement joins TRBV29-1 to TRBJ1-1; no firm D call. V was trimmed by 3 bases and J by 1 base, leaving 3 bases between them. The CDR3 contains 11 residues. Per germline, CDR1 SQVTM and CDR2 ANQGSEA. CDR3 protein: CSVEGNTEAFF. The CDR3 DNA sequence: TGCAGCGTTGAGGGGAACACTGAAGCTTTCTTT.

This clonotype has ten or more counts. The chain combines TRBV7-9 with TRBJ1-1; the D gene is possibly TRBD1 (6 bases). This CDR3 region has 12 residues. Germline CDR1 and CDR2: SEHNR and FQNEAQ (reference sequence). With 6 bases removed from V and 6 bases from J, the gap between germline ends came to 11 bases. CDR3 in amino acids: CASSLQGAEAFF. In DNA form, the CDR3 reads TGTGCCAGCAGTCTACAGGGAGCTGAAGCTTTCTTT.

This clonotype was recorded at least ten times. V is TRBV7-2 and J is TRBJ2-7, with 12 positions matching TRBD2. Germline V gene sequence: CDR1 SGHTA, CDR2 FQGNSA. This CDR3 is built from 17 residues. Trimming removed 4 bases from V and 5 bases from J; junction bases left unmatched: 12. This chain's CDR3 is CASSSRAGTSGFHEQYF. The CDR3 bases are TGTGCCAGCAGCTCTCGAGCAGGGACTAGCGGGTTCCACGAGCAGTACTTC.

CDR3 region: CASSPRENAGEQYF. The CDR3, as DNA: TGTGCCAGCAGTCCGCGGGAGAACGCGGGGGAGCAGTACTTC. The chain joins TRBV6-1 to TRBJ2-7; 7 bases match TRBD2. This CDR3 contains 14 residues. Trimming at V came to 5 bases and at J to 7 bases, leaving 11 bases not matched to a gene. Per the germline V gene, CDR1 is MNHNS and CDR2 is SASEGT.

This clonotype has a count of ten or more. The gene calls are TRBV7-3 and TRBJ2-1; no reliable D call. Trimming took off 3 bases at V and 8 bases at J, with 8 bases between the two ends. Germline-derived CDR1 and CDR2 are SGHTA and FQGTGA. CDR3 length: 12 amino acids. The CDR3 spells CASSFPPHEQFF. CDR3 nucleotide sequence: TGTGCCAGCAGCTTTCCCCCCCATGAGCAGTTCTTC.

This clonotype was detected many times. This chain uses TRBV7-2 with TRBJ1-5, with 8 bases aligning to TRBD1. The CDR3 has 14 amino acids. CDR1 SGHTA and CDR2 FQGNSA come from the germline V gene. After removal of 4 bases from V and 7 bases from J, the junction contained 6 bases not matched to a gene. DNA of the CDR3: TGTGCCAGCAGCTCCCAGGGGGCAAACCAGCCCCAGCATTTT. Translation gives CASSSQGANQPQHF.

The V call is TRBV6-2 or TRBV6-3, the J call TRBJ2-1, with no clear D. Trimming removed 7 bases from V and 3 bases from J, with 19 bases in between. This CDR3 spans 16 amino acids. Germline CDR1 reads MNHEY; CDR2 reads SVGEGT. The CDR3 DNA sequence: TGTGCCAGCACCAAATCAGTTCTGACACTCTACAATGAGCAGTTCTTC. This translates into CASTKSVLTLYNEQFF.

V usage is TRBV7-9 and J usage is TRBJ2-3, with D tentatively TRBD1 or TRBD2 (5 bases each). Looked up from germline, CDR1 is SEHNR and CDR2 is FQNEAQ (reference sequence). The V end lost 2 bases, the J end lost 3 bases, and 9 bases lay between the germline ends. The CDR3 has 14 residues. The CDR3 sequence is CASSLWGSTDTQYF. The CDR3 bases are TGTGCCAGCAGCTTATGGGGGAGTACAGATACGCAGTATTTT. The full variable domain, rest sourced from reference TRBV7-9 and TRBJ2-3, is DTGVSQNPRHKITKRGQNVTFRCDPISEHNRLYWYRQTLGQGPEFLTYFQNEAQLEKSRLLSDRFSAERPKGSFSTLEIQRTEQGDSAMYLCASSLWGSTDTQYFGPGTRLTVL.

This clonotype appeared many times. The V and J genes are TRBV4-1 and TRBJ1-2; D is ambiguous. The CDR3 has 15 amino acids. The germline CDR1 and CDR2 sequences are MGHRA and YSYEKL. V gave up 4 bases and J gave up 0 bases, with 12 bases separating them. In DNA form, the CDR3 reads TGCGCCAGCAGCCGCCAGGACGGGCCTAACTATGGCTACACCTTC. It is translated as CASSRQDGPNYGYTF.

At least ten counts were recorded for this clonotype. In nucleotides, the CDR3 is TGTGCCAGCAGCTCCGACAGAGTAAAGCAGTTCTTC. It yields the protein CASSSDRVKQFF. V usage is TRBV7-3 and J usage is TRBJ2-1; D might be TRBD1 (5 bases). Germline V CDR1 and CDR2: SGHTA, FQGTGA. The ends were cut back, 4 bases at V and 11 bases at J, with 12 bases in the middle. The CDR3 sequence is 12 residues long.

In this sample, this clonotype turned up many times. The chain joins TRBV6-2 or TRBV6-3 to TRBJ2-3, with D hard to call. V dropped 6 bases and J dropped 0 bases, with 13 bases sitting between them. CDR1 is MNHEY, CDR2 SVGEGT, per germline. The CDR3 loop spans 15 amino acids. The CDR3 DNA reads TGTGCCAGCAGGCGGATGGGGTCTAGCACAGATACGCAGTATTTT. Translating it yields CASRRMGSSTDTQYF.

This clonotype appeared a few times. This sequence joins TRBV24-1 and TRBJ2-2, with 9 bases identical to TRBD1. The germline V gene has CDR1 KGHDR and CDR2 SFDVKD. The CDR3 consists of 15 residues. V trimming: 5 bases; J trimming: 3 bases; junction bases outside the gene matches: 3. The CDR3 sequence: CATSGTGADTGELFF. In DNA form, the CDR3 reads TGTGCCACCAGTGGGACAGGGGCTGACACCGGGGAGCTGTTTTTT.

This clonotype was picked up many times. The chain recombines TRBV28 with TRBJ1-1; no firm D call. Germline CDR1 and CDR2: MDHEN and SYDVKM. V gave up 3 bases and J gave up 0 bases, with 14 bases separating them. The CDR3 extends over 16 amino acids. CDR3 sequence reads: CASSFPIESVNTEAFF. CDR3 DNA sequence: TGTGCCAGCAGTTTTCCCATCGAATCCGTGAACACTGAAGCTTTCTTT.

This sequence joins TRBV6-5 and TRBJ2-2; 7 bases line up with TRBD1. Germline loops: CDR1 MNHEY, CDR2 SVGAGI. The CDR3 runs 14 residues. With V trimmed by 7 bases and J by 3 bases, 5 bases remained unmatched. The CDR3 is CASNRGWDTGELFF. The CDR3 coding sequence is TGTGCCAGCAACAGGGGATGGGACACCGGGGAGCTGTTTTTT.

This clonotype appeared many times. This chain joins TRBV12-3 or TRBV12-4 and TRBJ2-1, with a weak D call TRBD2 (6 bases). This CDR3 comprises 14 residues. The germline V and J ends were trimmed by 2 bases and 9 bases, with 14 bases remaining between them. CDR3 DNA: TGTGCCAGCAGTTTACTCGCGGAGGGGAGTGAGCAGTTCTTC. It codes for CASSLLAEGSEQFF.

This clonotype was seen ten or more times. The CDR3 reads CASSLGRTGTNSPLHF. The CDR3 nucleotides read TGTGCCAGCAGCTTAGGGAGGACAGGGACCAATTCACCCCTCCACTTT. V gene TRBV7-2 combines with J gene TRBJ1-6; 8 bases match TRBD1. V gave up 1 base and J gave up 7 bases; unmatched junction bases: 6. There are 16 residues in the CDR3. Germline values: CDR1 SGHTA, CDR2 FQGNSA. The whole variable domain, remainder taken from reference TRBV7-2 and TRBJ1-6, is GAGVSQSPSNKVTEKGKDVELRCDPISGHTALYWYRQSLGQGLEFLIYFQGNSAPDKSGLPSDRFSAERTGGSVSTLTIQRTQQEDSAVYLCASSLGRTGTNSPLHFGNGTRLTVT.

This clonotype appeared many times. The CDR3 is CASSQGSQGAETQYF. For the CDR3, the DNA is TGCGCCAGCAGCCAGGGGTCCCAGGGGGCGGAGACCCAGTACTTC. The chain combines TRBV4-3 with TRBJ2-5, with 8 bases lining up with TRBD1. Germline CDR1 and CDR2: LGHNA and YSLEER. Losses at the gene ends were 3 bases for V and 5 bases for J; bases not matched to a gene: 8. This CDR3 is built from 15 residues.

This clonotype was found many times. This chain uses TRBV20-1 with TRBJ2-3; D possibly corresponds to TRBD2 (6 bases). V was trimmed by 2 bases and J by 2 bases, leaving 11 bases between them. Germline assignment: CDR1 DFQATT and CDR2 SNEGSKA (reference sequence). The CDR3 runs 14 residues. CDR3: CSARPAGSTDTQYF. The CDR3 region has the DNA TGCAGTGCTAGACCAGCGGGCTCCACAGATACGCAGTATTTT.

V usage is TRBV10-2 and J usage is TRBJ2-1; no clear D gene. Germline CDR1 reads WSHSY; CDR2 reads SAAADI. This CDR3 is built from 15 residues. V lost 6 bases, J lost 0 bases, and 12 bases lay in between. In DNA, the CDR3 is TGCGCCAGCAGCTCCGTACCCAGCTCCTACAATGAGCAGTTCTTC. Its protein product is CASSSVPSSYNEQFF.

This clonotype was counted a few times. This sequence joins TRBV20-1 and TRBJ1-5; D remains ambiguous. Looked up from germline, CDR1 is DFQATT and CDR2 is SNEGSKA (reference sequence). The CDR3 spans 14 residues. The ends were cut back, 0 bases at V and 7 bases at J, with 13 bases in the middle. The CDR3 here is CSARDLKGNQPQHF. CDR3 sequence (DNA): TGCAGTGCTAGAGATCTTAAGGGAAACCAGCCCCAGCATTTT.

J is TRBJ1-1 and V is TRBV28; weak D call: TRBD1 (6 bases). The CDR3 is made up of 15 amino acids. CDR1 is MDHEN, CDR2 SYDVKM, per germline. V was cut by 3 bases and J by 1 base, with 12 bases left in between. The CDR3 is CASSFPGASNTEAFF. CDR3 nucleotide sequence: TGTGCCAGCAGTTTCCCGGGGGCTTCGAACACTGAAGCTTTCTTT.

This clonotype was seen more than once but under ten times. This chain connects TRBV7-9 to TRBJ2-5; D tentatively fits TRBD1 or TRBD2 (6 bases each). The CDR3 loop spans 15 amino acids. The germline CDR1 and CDR2 sequences are SEHNR and FQNEAQ (reference sequence). V was shortened by 9 bases and J by 4 bases, with 21 bases between the two germline ends. The CDR3 reads CASRRLGGDTETQYF. Written as DNA, the CDR3 is TGTGCCAGTCGAAGACTAGGGGGAGATACAGAGACCCAGTACTTC.

In this sample, this clonotype turned up many times. V usage is TRBV28 and J usage is TRBJ2-7, with 14 bases matching TRBD2. The V and J ends lost 8 bases and 7 bases, in that order; junction bases with no gene match: 10. Germline CDR1 is MDHEN and CDR2 is SYDVKM. CDR3 length: 15 residues. DNA of the CDR3: TGTGCCAGCGACGGGACTAGCGGGAGCTCGGGAGAGCAGTACTTC. It encodes CASDGTSGSSGEQYF. Using reference TRBV28 and TRBJ2-7 for the parts outside the CDR3, the full variable domain is DVKVTQSSRYLVKRTGEKVFLECVQDMDHENMFWYRQDPGLGLRLIYFSYDVKMKEKGDIPEGYSVSREKKERFSLILESASTNQTSMYLCASDGTSGSSGEQYFGPGTRLTVT.

This clonotype occurred many times. The J gene is TRBJ1-1, the V gene TRBV12-3 or TRBV12-4; tentatively, D is TRBD1 (5 bases). The length of the CDR3 is 17 residues. Deletions cut 5 bases from V and 4 bases from J, with 23 bases between. CDR3: CASSDPPPWGYSTEAFF. The CDR3 DNA sequence: TGTGCCAGCAGTGACCCCCCGCCCTGGGGCTACAGCACTGAAGCTTTCTTT.

The chain recombines TRBV27 with TRBJ2-5; TRBD2 agrees at 9 bases. Germline assignment: CDR1 MNHEY and CDR2 SMNVEV (reference sequence). V lost 3 bases, J lost 4 bases, and 9 bases stayed unmatched. This CDR3 is built from 16 residues. The DNA for the CDR3 is TGTGCCAGCAGTTTTGGGGCAGCGGGAGGATTAGAGACCCAGTACTTC. It encodes CASSFGAAGGLETQYF.